The 17 T cell receptor beta chains below all came from one sample that was sequenced in a study of T cells in Graves' hyperthyroidism and ophthalmopathy. It was RNA transcripts that yielded the amplified TCR beta CDR3 regions. The study used the HTBI primer set for a first-round RT-PCR of the TCR CDR3. TCRdb re-analysed the multiplex PCR reads in MiXCR, keeping a single row per CDR3 protein. The sample lists a few hundred thousand distinct CDR3 sequences, around 13% occurring once. Sequencing was done on a sample of blood. The receptors shown here come from a woman in her thirties with Graves' hyperthyroidism that later progressed to Graves' ophthalmopathy.

The chain links TRBV4-3 to TRBJ1-1, with D hard to call. V lost 1 base, J lost 3 bases, and 9 bases lay in between. CDR3 length: 14 residues. The germline CDR1 and CDR2 sequences are LGHNA and YSLEER. The CDR3 bases are TGCGCCAGCAGCCAAGGATCGGGTTACACTGAAGCTTTCTTT. Protein sequence: CASSQGSGYTEAFF.

This clonotype was counted between two and nine times. CDR3 DNA: TGTGCCAGCTCAACGGGACAGGGGATTCCGAACACTGAAGCTTTCTTT. As protein: CASSTGQGIPNTEAFF. The J gene is TRBJ1-1, the V gene TRBV18, with 10 bases that match TRBD1. V lost 5 bases, J lost 1 base, and 7 bases stayed unmatched. Germline V CDR1 and CDR2: KGHSH, LQKENI. The CDR3 sequence is 16 residues long. Full variable domain (missing parts from reference TRBV18 and TRBJ1-1): NAGVMQNPRHLVRRRGQEARLRCSPMKGHSHVYWYRQLPEEGLKFMVYLQKENIIDESGMPKERFSAEFPKEGPSILRIQQVVRGDSAAYFCASSTGQGIPNTEAFFGQGTRLTVV.

This clonotype was seen repeatedly, ten times or more. The chain joins TRBV18 to TRBJ2-7; D might be TRBD2 (5 bases). The germline V and J ends were trimmed by 0 bases and 4 bases, with 13 bases remaining between them. Germline V lookup: CDR1 KGHSH, CDR2 LQKENI. The CDR3 length is 15 residues. The CDR3 spells CASSPPPAEPYEQYF. CDR3 sequence (DNA): TGTGCCAGCTCACCACCCCCAGCGGAGCCTTACGAGCAGTACTTC.

This clonotype was counted only a few times. The V and J genes are TRBV7-3 and TRBJ2-1; 11 nucleotides line up with TRBD2. From germline, CDR1 is SGHTA and CDR2 FQGTGA. This CDR3 region has 16 residues. V shed 5 bases, J shed 7 bases, and the junction held 10 bases outside the gene matches. In DNA, the CDR3 is TGTGCCAGCAGCCTCCGACTAGCGGGATCTAGAAATGAGCAGTTCTTC. It encodes CASSLRLAGSRNEQFF.

The V call is TRBV6-4, the J call TRBJ2-1; 7 positions match TRBD1. CDR3 length: 14 residues. V shed 6 bases, J shed 7 bases, and the junction held 9 bases outside the gene matches. Germline V lookup: CDR1 MRHNA, CDR2 SNTAGT. DNA of the CDR3: TGTGCCAGCAGAAACCCGGGACAGAGAAATGAGCAGTTCTTC. Its protein product is CASRNPGQRNEQFF.

This clonotype was detected many times. The chain combines TRBV12-3 or TRBV12-4 with TRBJ2-1, with 12 bases matching TRBD2. There are 19 residues in the CDR3. The V and J ends lost 1 base and 2 bases, in that order; junction bases with no gene match: 9. CDR3 region: CASSLVILAGGRAYNEQFF. The CDR3 DNA is TGTGCCAGCAGTTTAGTGATCCTAGCGGGAGGGAGAGCCTACAATGAGCAGTTCTTC.

The gene calls are TRBV12-3 or TRBV12-4 and TRBJ1-3; TRBD1 might be the D (6 bases). CDR3 length: 17 residues. Trimming left V 4 bases short and J 4 bases short, with 20 bases between. The CDR3 DNA is TGTGCCAGCAGTTCCCTTCTAGGACAGCCTAAGGGAAACACCATATATTTT. It yields the protein CASSSLLGQPKGNTIYF.

This clonotype appeared many times. The genes are TRBV24-1 and TRBJ2-5; 8 bases line up with TRBD1. V lost 4 bases, J lost 5 bases, and 5 bases stayed unmatched. This CDR3 has 14 amino acids. In germline, CDR1 is KGHDR, CDR2 SFDVKD. In nucleotides, the CDR3 is TGTGCCACCAGTGACCTGGACAGGGATGAGACCCAGTACTTC. Translation: CATSDLDRDETQYF.

This clonotype occurred a few times. This chain connects TRBV29-1 to TRBJ1-2; 7 nucleotides line up with TRBD1. Unmatched junction bases numbered 1, after V lost 4 bases and J lost 2 bases. The germline gives CDR1 SQVTM, CDR2 ANQGSEA. The CDR3 length is 12 residues. The CDR3 DNA is TGCAGCGTTGTACAGGGGAACTATGGCTACACCTTC. Residues: CSVVQGNYGYTF.

In this sample, this clonotype turned up a few times. The chain links TRBV28 to TRBJ1-1; no firm D call. CDR3 length: 10 amino acids. Germline V gene data show CDR1 as MDHEN and CDR2 as SYDVKM. Trimming removed 6 bases at V and 9 bases at J, with 8 bases between. The CDR3 region has the DNA TGTGCCAGCAGCCGGACTAAAGCTTTCTTT. Protein: CASSRTKAFF.

This clonotype was observed many times. The chain couples TRBV28 to TRBJ2-3, with 9 bases identical to TRBD1. This CDR3 comprises 15 residues. The V gene's germline CDR1 is MDHEN and CDR2 SYDVKM. V shed 7 bases and J 4 bases; nucleotides not matched to a gene: 9. The CDR3 coding sequence is TGTGCCAGCACCCCTCCAGGACAGGGGCCAGATACGCAGTATTTT. As protein: CASTPPGQGPDTQYF.

The gene calls are TRBV28 and TRBJ1-1, with a weak D call TRBD1 (5 bases). V lost 6 bases to trimming and J lost 1 base, with 15 bases between them. The CDR3 runs 15 residues. The germline V gene encodes CDR1 MDHEN and CDR2 SYDVKM. The CDR3 sequence is CASSGPGGGNTEAFF. CDR3 nucleotide sequence: TGTGCCAGCAGCGGTCCCGGGGGTGGGAACACTGAAGCTTTCTTT.

Relative to its sample, this clonotype is medium-sized. The chain employs TRBV20-1 and TRBJ2-7; TRBD2 aligns across 8 bases. V gave up 7 bases and J gave up 0 bases; unmatched junction bases: 5. The CDR3 sequence is 13 residues long. CDR1 is DFQATT and CDR2 is SNEGSKA in the germline V gene (reference sequence). CDR3 residues: CSGERELSYEQYF. CDR3 nucleotides: TGCAGTGGGGAGCGGGAGCTCTCCTACGAGCAGTACTTC.

This clonotype was seen repeatedly, ten times or more. The CDR3 is CATSEPLPLAGAADTQYF. The CDR3 DNA follows: TGTGCCACCAGTGAGCCACTCCCTCTAGCGGGAGCTGCAGATACGCAGTATTTT. The rearrangement joins TRBV24-1 to TRBJ2-3, with 10 bases fitting TRBD2. CDR1 KGHDR and CDR2 SFDVKD come from the germline V gene. V trimming: 4 bases; J trimming: 4 bases; junction bases outside the gene matches: 13. The CDR3 spans 18 residues.

At least ten counts were recorded for this clonotype. In nucleotides, the CDR3 is TGTGCCAGCAGCGTAGGAGGGGGCACCTATGGCTACACCTTC. This gives the protein CASSVGGGTYGYTF. The V call is TRBV9, the J call TRBJ1-2; 7 nucleotides match TRBD1. The CDR3 contains 14 residues. J was trimmed by 4 bases and V by 0 bases; bases with no gene match: 3. Germline-derived CDR1 and CDR2 are SGDLS and YYNGEE.

This clonotype was counted ten times or more. The chain uses TRBV12-3 or TRBV12-4 and TRBJ1-2; D not certain. This CDR3 spans 13 amino acids. Trimming removed 3 bases from V and 7 bases from J, with 12 bases in between. In DNA, the CDR3 is TGTGCCAGCAGTTTGTACACAAAGGGTGGCTACACCTTC. Translated: CASSLYTKGGYTF.

This clonotype was seen ten or more times. This rearrangement joins TRBV2 to TRBJ2-1; the match to TRBD1 covers 7 bases. Germline CDR1 reads SNHLY; CDR2 reads FYNNEI. This CDR3 comprises 14 residues. V lost 7 bases and J lost 6; bases outside the gene matches: 9. DNA of the CDR3: TGTGCCAGCACCGACAGGGAAATTGGCAATGAGCAGTTCTTC. Its protein product is CASTDREIGNEQFF.